Each of the 27 T cell receptor beta chains below was sequenced from the same sample in a study of blood T cell repertoires in COVID-19. Repertoires were generated with immunoSEQ multiplex PCR, while TCRdb's copy carries only in-frame clones and drops some. The repertoire holds about 140,000 clones, with roughly 88% as singletons. The sequencing sample was made of peripheral blood. The source of these receptors is a woman aged 55-70 years with acute or convalescent COVID-19.

The chain links TRBV5-1 to TRBJ1-1; 7 nucleotides align to TRBD1. V lost 0 bases, J lost 8 bases, and 10 bases stayed unmatched. Germline V gene sequence: CDR1 SGHRS, CDR2 YFSETQ. This CDR3 region has 15 residues. CDR3: CASSLGGTDLKEAFF. The CDR3 DNA reads TGCGCCAGCAGCTTGGGTGGGACAGATTTAAAGGAAGCTTTCTTT.

The gene calls are TRBV18 and TRBJ1-1, with D possibly being TRBD1 (5 bases). CDR3 length: 15 residues. Looked up from germline, CDR1 is KGHSH and CDR2 is LQKENI. Trimming took 1 base from V and 3 from J, leaving 12 bases between them. This chain's CDR3 is CASSPQQDADTEAFF. The CDR3 nucleotides read TGTGCCAGCTCACCACAACAGGACGCGGACACTGAAGCTTTCTTT.

This clone was picked up one time. The chain joins TRBV7-2 to TRBJ1-1; maybe TRBD1 (6 bases). The CDR3 is 14 amino acids. In germline, CDR1 is SGHTA, CDR2 FQGNSA. The V gene lost 6 bases and the J gene lost 4 bases, with 15 bases spanning the gap. CDR3 bases: TGTGCCAGCAGTATAGCACAGGGAATCACTGAAGCTTTCTTT. Its protein product is CASSIAQGITEAFF.

This clone was found a few times. This rearrangement joins TRBV14 to TRBJ2-7; D call uncertain. V was pared by 4 bases and J by 7 bases, with 14 bases between. This CDR3 is built from 13 residues. CDR1 and CDR2 from the germline V gene are SGHDN and FVKESK. The CDR3 spells CASSLLPSGEQYF. The CDR3 DNA reads TGTGCCAGCAGCCTCTTGCCGTCGGGTGAGCAGTACTTC.

The CDR3: CASSQVSGPLGASGAYNEQFF. The CDR3 DNA reads TGTGCCAGCAGCCAAGTTTCAGGGCCCCTCGGGGCTAGCGGGGCCTACAATGAGCAGTTCTTC. V and J are TRBV4-2 and TRBJ2-1, with 9 bases aligning to TRBD2. The CDR3 is made up of 21 amino acids. V lost 1 base to trimming and J lost 2 bases; unmatched junction nucleotides: 18. The germline V gene encodes CDR1 LGHNA and CDR2 YNFKEQ.

The V call is TRBV6-5, the J call TRBJ1-5; D is uncertain. Germline V CDR1 and CDR2: MNHEY, SVGAGI. This CDR3 spans 13 amino acids. V was cut by 3 bases and J by 2 bases, with 5 bases left in between. The CDR3 region has the DNA TGTGCCAGCAGTTATACAGGCAATCAGCCCCAGCATTTT. The encoded protein is CASSYTGNQPQHF.

CDR3 sequence (DNA): TGTGCCAGCAGCCCAGAAACGCGGACTGAAGCTTTCTTT. Translated, it gives CASSPETRTEAFF. V and J are TRBV11-1 and TRBJ1-1; no clear D. V lost 5 bases, J lost 5 bases, and 12 bases lay in between. The length of the CDR3 is 13 residues. Per germline, CDR1 SGHAT and CDR2 FQDESV (reference sequence).

This clone was detected only a few times. This sequence joins TRBV29-1 and TRBJ2-1; TRBD2 agrees at 8 bases. Unmatched junction bases numbered 10, after V lost 6 bases and J lost 3 bases. From germline, CDR1 is SQVTM and CDR2 ANQGSEA. The CDR3 extends over 15 amino acids. CDR3 protein: CSVYTLAAGYNEQFF. CDR3 sequence (DNA): TGCAGCGTCTACACACTAGCGGCTGGCTACAATGAGCAGTTCTTC.

CDR3 sequence: CASSPEDRVNGGYTF. The CDR3 DNA reads TGTGCCAGCAGTCCCGAGGACAGGGTCAATGGTGGCTACACCTTC. The chain employs TRBV6-6 and TRBJ1-2; 8 bases fit TRBD1. The V gene end was trimmed by 5 bases and the J gene end by 7 bases; junction bases not matched to a gene: 12. The CDR3 loop spans 15 amino acids. Germline CDR1 is MNHNY and CDR2 is SVGAGI (reference sequence).

The chain has TRBV6-5 and TRBJ1-1, with 7 bases identical to TRBD1. The CDR3 spans 13 residues. The J segment lost 7 bases and the V segment lost 11 bases, leaving 13 bases of the junction unmatched. Germline V gene lookup returns CDR1 MNHEY and CDR2 SVGAGI. CDR3 amino acids: CAAGDSASREAFF. The CDR3 DNA sequence: TGTGCCGCTGGGGACAGTGCTTCCCGTGAAGCTTTCTTT.

The chain employs TRBV10-3 and TRBJ1-2; 7 bases line up with TRBD1. This CDR3 contains 12 residues. V shed 5 bases, J shed 4 bases, and the junction held 1 base outside the gene matches. Per germline, CDR1 ENHRY and CDR2 SYGVKD. The CDR3 DNA is TGTGCCATCAGTTGGGACAGCTATGGCTACACCTTC. Translation: CAISWDSYGYTF.

The chain couples TRBV5-1 to TRBJ2-1; D is perhaps TRBD2 (6 bases). V lost 0 bases and J lost 5, with 12 bases in between. The CDR3 has 15 residues. Germline V gene data show CDR1 as SGHRS and CDR2 as YFSETQ. CDR3 sequence (DNA): TGCGCCAGCAGCTTGGGGGTGACTAGGGACAATGAGCAGTTCTTC. Translation: CASSLGVTRDNEQFF.

The gene calls are TRBV5-5 and TRBJ2-3, with 9 bases that match TRBD2. Germline CDR1 SGHKS, CDR2 YYEKEE (reference sequence). V gave up 3 bases and J gave up 1 base; unmatched junction bases: 6. This CDR3 is 16 amino acids long. CDR3 DNA sequence: TGTGCCAGCAGCTCGAATAGCGGGGGACGCACAGATACGCAGTATTTT. It translates to CASSSNSGGRTDTQYF.

V usage is TRBV30 and J usage is TRBJ2-7, with D perhaps TRBD1 (7 bases). The CDR3 covers 13 residues. Germline V gives CDR1 GTSNPN, CDR2 SVGIG (reference sequence). V dropped 3 bases and J dropped 3 bases, with 12 bases sitting between them. CDR3 nucleotides: TGTGCCTGGAGGTGGCAGGGGGGCTACGAGCAGTACTTC. It encodes CAWRWQGGYEQYF. Together with reference TRBV30 and TRBJ2-7, the CDR3 gives the full variable domain: SQTIHQWPATLVQPVGSPLSLECTVEGTSNPNLYWYRQAAGRGLQLLFYSVGIGQISSEVPQNLSASRPQDRQFILSSKKLLLSDSGFYLCAWRWQGGYEQYFGPGTRLTVT.

Worth noting for this clone: The junction departs from germline at one end; a sequencing error may be responsible. This chain links TRBV7-7 with TRBJ2-5; 7 bases align to TRBD1. CDR1 SSHAT and CDR2 FNYEAQ come from the germline V gene (reference sequence). This CDR3 is 14 amino acids long. The CDR3 loop is CASSLGTVQETQYF. Written as DNA, the CDR3 is TGTGCTAGCAGCTTAGGGACAGTACAAGAGACCCAGTACTTC.

This chain links TRBV9 with TRBJ2-7, with TRBD1 matching over 7 bases. After removal of 0 bases from V and 1 base from J, the junction contained 1 base not matched to a gene. The CDR3 is made up of 14 amino acids. Germline CDR1 is SGDLS and CDR2 is YYNGEE. The CDR3 DNA reads as TGTGCCAGCAGCGTAGGGGGACAGTCCTACGAGCAGTACTTC. Its protein product is CASSVGGQSYEQYF.

The chain joins TRBV19 to TRBJ1-5; possibly TRBD1 for D (5 bases). Germline V CDR1 and CDR2: LNHDA, SQIVND (reference sequence). The CDR3 length is 13 residues. The DNA of the CDR3 is TGTGTCGCGGGGGGGGTGGGCAATCAGCCCCAGCATTTT. As protein: CVAGGVGNQPQHF.

J is TRBJ2-3 and V is TRBV4-1, with 12 bases that match TRBD1. The germline gives CDR1 MGHRA, CDR2 YSYEKL. The CDR3 has 15 amino acids. V gave up 4 bases and J gave up 7 bases; unmatched junction bases: 6. CDR3 coding DNA: TGCGCCAGCAGCCCGGGACAGGGGGCAAGGTATACGCAGTATTTT. Translation: CASSPGQGARYTQYF.

V and J are TRBV10-3 and TRBJ2-3; D not resolved. CDR1 and CDR2 from the germline V gene are ENHRY and SYGVKD. V was shortened by 2 bases and J by 0 bases, with 12 bases between the two germline ends. The CDR3 has 16 amino acids. CDR3 sequence reads: CAISEVALASTDTQYF. CDR3 bases: TGTGCCATCAGTGAGGTCGCTCTGGCTAGCACAGATACGCAGTATTTT.

This chain uses TRBV6-1 with TRBJ2-1, with D perhaps matching TRBD1 (5 bases). This CDR3 is 15 amino acids long. Trimming removed 3 bases from V and 5 bases from J, with 14 bases in between. Germline CDR1 reads MNHNS; CDR2 reads SASEGT. CDR3 DNA: TGTGCCAGCAGTGATCAGGGTTCTTTCAACAATGAGCAGTTCTTC. It encodes CASSDQGSFNNEQFF.

This clone has more than one count but fewer than ten. The rearrangement joins TRBV15 to TRBJ1-2; D ambiguous. The V end lost 0 bases, the J end lost 6 bases, and 11 bases lay between the germline ends. Germline V gives CDR1 LNHNV, CDR2 YYDKDF (reference sequence). The CDR3 runs 14 residues. CDR3 bases: TGTGCCACCAGCAGAGACTTGGCAGTGGATGGCTACACCTTC. This translates into CATSRDLAVDGYTF.

V is TRBV28 and J is TRBJ1-1; D is possibly TRBD1 (6 bases). Per the germline V gene, CDR1 is MDHEN and CDR2 is SYDVKM. The CDR3 has 13 amino acids. Trimming took 7 bases from V and 0 from J, leaving 9 bases between them. The DNA of the CDR3 is TGTGCCAGCACCACAGGGATGAACACTGAAGCTTTCTTT. The encoded protein is CASTTGMNTEAFF.

The rearrangement uses TRBV7-2 and TRBJ1-1; maybe TRBD1 (5 bases). CDR1 SGHTA and CDR2 FQGNSA come from the germline V gene. V lost 5 bases and J 0 bases, leaving 13 bases between the germline ends. CDR3 length: 15 residues. The CDR3 DNA reads as TGTGCCAGCAGCCCCCGAGCAGGGATGAACACTGAAGCTTTCTTT. As protein: CASSPRAGMNTEAFF.

V gene TRBV9 combines with J gene TRBJ1-5, with 7 bases that match TRBD1. V lost 0 bases and J lost 4; bases outside the gene matches: 1. This CDR3 has 14 residues. CDR1 SGDLS and CDR2 YYNGEE come from the germline V gene. CDR3 DNA sequence: TGTGCCAGCAGCGTAGGGGGACAGAATCAGCCCCAGCATTTT. Protein: CASSVGGQNQPQHF.

The chain uses TRBV25-1 and TRBJ2-7; a weak D match, TRBD1 (6 bases). There are 12 residues in the CDR3. Germline lookup yields CDR1 MGHDK and CDR2 SYGVNS. Trimming removed 6 bases from V and 6 bases from J, with 12 bases in between. This chain's CDR3 is CASSLTGPEQYF. The CDR3 DNA is TGTGCCAGCAGCCTGACAGGCCCCGAGCAGTACTTC.

The rearrangement joins TRBV7-2 to TRBJ2-1, with 13 bases matching TRBD2. In germline, CDR1 is SGHTA, CDR2 FQGNSA. The CDR3 loop spans 16 amino acids. The ends lost 3 bases at V and 8 bases at J; junction bases unmatched: 7. As DNA, the CDR3 is TGTGCCAGCAGCTTGACTAGCGGGGGGCCGGGGCATGAGCAGTTCTTC. It specifies CASSLTSGGPGHEQFF.

The CDR3 sequence is CASSQDHTTGIFSEQFF. The CDR3 DNA is TGCGCCAGCAGCCAAGACCATACGACAGGCATATTCAGTGAGCAGTTCTTC. The chain joins TRBV4-3 to TRBJ2-1; tentatively, D is TRBD1 (6 bases). Trimming shortened V by 0 bases and J by 9 bases, and 21 bases separated the two germline ends. Germline V gives CDR1 LGHNA, CDR2 YSLEER. The CDR3 runs to 17 residues.